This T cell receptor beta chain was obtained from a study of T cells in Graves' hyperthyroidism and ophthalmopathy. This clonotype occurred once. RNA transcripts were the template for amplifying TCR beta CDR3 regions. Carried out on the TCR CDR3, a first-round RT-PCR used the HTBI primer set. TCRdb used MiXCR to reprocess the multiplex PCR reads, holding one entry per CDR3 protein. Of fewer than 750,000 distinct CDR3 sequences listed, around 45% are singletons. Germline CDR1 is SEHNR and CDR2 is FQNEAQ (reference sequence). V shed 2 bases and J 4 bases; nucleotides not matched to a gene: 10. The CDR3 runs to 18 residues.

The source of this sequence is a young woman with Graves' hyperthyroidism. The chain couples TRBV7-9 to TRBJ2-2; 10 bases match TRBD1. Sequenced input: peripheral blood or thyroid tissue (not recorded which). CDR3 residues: CASSLTGTGTGVTGELFF. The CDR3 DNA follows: TGTGCCAGCAGCTTAACCGGAACCGGGACAGGGGTCACCGGGGAGCTGTTTTTT.